This TCR beta chain derives from a study of T-cell reconstitution after alpha-beta-depleted transplantation in children. Study-wide results and caveats: TCRbeta diversity was high at day 60 in some patients (a result of surviving recipient T cells and thymic progenitors). T cells produced anew were the main source of T-cell counts and diversity one year after transplant. Expanded clones from the graft, numbering several hundred, reportedly supplied alpha-beta T cells about two months after transplant.

This clonotype was recorded many times. Antigen unknown. During its preparation, the TCRbeta library received unique molecular identifiers. TCRdb passed the PCR reads through MiXCR, listing each CDR3 protein once. The sample lists over 120,000 distinct CDR3 sequences, about 9% occurring once. This CDR3 region has 15 residues. Germline CDR1 is MDHEN and CDR2 is SYDVKM. Germline trimming cut 8 bases from V and 5 bases from J; bases unmatched to any gene: 10. This chain uses TRBV28 with TRBJ2-1; 9 bases map to TRBD2. This receptor was obtained from a female patient aged 2-15 years who had a stem cell transplant for congenital amegakaryocytic thrombocytopenia, so the T cells may come from the graft donor. The sample in question was PBMCs, mostly from graft donor cells, obtained 180 days after TCRalphabeta/CD19-depleted stem cell transplant. This chain's CDR3 is CASQTSGQNHNEQFF. The CDR3 nucleotides are TGTGCCAGCCAAACTAGCGGGCAAAATCACAATGAGCAGTTCTTC. The full variable domain, its missing parts supplied by reference TRBV28 and TRBJ2-1, is DVKVTQSSRYLVKRTGEKVFLECVQDMDHENMFWYRQDPGLGLRLIYFSYDVKMKEKGDIPEGYSVSREKKERFSLILESASTNQTSMYLCASQTSGQNHNEQFFGPGTRLTVL.